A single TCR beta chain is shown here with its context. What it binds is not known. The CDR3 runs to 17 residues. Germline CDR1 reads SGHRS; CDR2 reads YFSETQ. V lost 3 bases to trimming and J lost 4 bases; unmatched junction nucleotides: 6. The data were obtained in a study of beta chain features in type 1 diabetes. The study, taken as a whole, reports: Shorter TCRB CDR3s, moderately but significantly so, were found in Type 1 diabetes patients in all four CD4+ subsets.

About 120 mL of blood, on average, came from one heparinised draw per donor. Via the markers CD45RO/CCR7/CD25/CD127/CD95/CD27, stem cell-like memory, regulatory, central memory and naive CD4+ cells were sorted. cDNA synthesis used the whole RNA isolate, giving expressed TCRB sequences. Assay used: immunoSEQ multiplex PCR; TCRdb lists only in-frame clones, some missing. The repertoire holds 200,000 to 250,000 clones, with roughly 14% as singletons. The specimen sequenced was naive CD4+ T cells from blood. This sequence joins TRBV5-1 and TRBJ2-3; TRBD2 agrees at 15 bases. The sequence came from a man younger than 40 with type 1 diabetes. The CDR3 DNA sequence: TGCGCCAGCAGCTCAGTGGGACTAGCGGGGGGTCCAGATACGCAGTATTTT. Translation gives CASSSVGLAGGPDTQYF. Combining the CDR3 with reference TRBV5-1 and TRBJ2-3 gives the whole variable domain KAGVTQTPRYLIKTRGQQVTLSCSPISGHRSVSWYQQTPGQGLQFLFEYFSETQRNKGNFPGRFSGRQFSNSRSEMNVSTLELGDSALYLCASSSVGLAGGPDTQYFGPGTRLTVL.